Below, 17 T cell receptor beta chains from the same sample are listed, as sequenced in a study of blood T cell repertoires in COVID-19. TCRdb keeps only in-frame clones here, not all; method: immunoSEQ multiplex PCR. The sample consists of some 160,000 clones, approximately 84% of them appearing once. Sequencing was carried out using peripheral blood. These receptors originate from a woman over 75 with acute or convalescent COVID-19.

The CDR3 nucleotides are TGTGCCAGCAGCCAAGTTTGGACAGGGGGCAGGGGCTACACCTTC. Amino acid sequence: CASSQVWTGGRGYTF. The chain uses TRBV3-1 (or the pseudogene TRBV3-2) and TRBJ1-2, with TRBD1 identical over 11 bases. The V segment lost 1 base and the J segment 8 bases; nucleotides outside the gene matches: 6. From germline, CDR1 is LGHDT and CDR2 YNNKEL (reference sequence). This CDR3 contains 15 residues.

The chain couples TRBV5-4 to TRBJ1-5, with D hard to call. V was clipped by 0 bases and J by 3 bases, with 10 bases between them. Germline CDR1 is SGHNT and CDR2 is YYREEE (reference sequence). The CDR3 runs to 15 residues. CDR3 loop: CASSLDRGLNQPQHF. For the CDR3, the DNA is TGTGCCAGCAGCTTGGATAGAGGGCTCAATCAGCCCCAGCATTTT.

With regard to this clone: The germline gene is not matched at one end of the junction; a read error may be the cause. V gene TRBV5-1 combines with J gene TRBJ2-2, with D perhaps TRBD1 (5 bases). The germline CDR1 and CDR2 sequences are SGHRS and YFSETQ. CDR3 length: 15 amino acids. The CDR3 loop reads CATSLGALNTGELFF. The CDR3 DNA reads as TGCGCCACCAGCCTAGGGGCTTTGAACACCGGGGAGCTGTTTTTT.

The chain has TRBV4-1 and TRBJ1-1; a weak D match, TRBD1 (6 bases). Germline V gene sequence: CDR1 MGHRA, CDR2 YSYEKL. The V gene lost 4 bases and the J gene lost 4 bases, with 13 bases spanning the gap. CDR3 size: 14 residues. The CDR3 coding sequence is TGCGCCAGCAGCCCTACAGGGACGGGCACTGAAGCTTTCTTT. Translating it yields CASSPTGTGTEAFF.

V usage is TRBV5-5 and J usage is TRBJ1-1; TRBD1 aligns across 9 bases. The CDR3 spans 14 residues. The germline gives CDR1 SGHKS, CDR2 YYEKEE (reference sequence). After removal of 7 bases from V and 1 base from J, the junction contained 5 bases not matched to a gene. CDR3 in amino acids: CASQPTGGNTEAFF. CDR3 nucleotide sequence: TGTGCCAGCCAGCCGACAGGGGGGAACACTGAAGCTTTCTTT.

This rearrangement joins TRBV5-4 to TRBJ2-5; TRBD2 matches at 9 bases. The J segment lost 2 bases and the V segment lost 3 bases, leaving 5 bases of the junction unmatched. CDR3 length equals 15 residues. Germline assignment: CDR1 SGHNT and CDR2 YYREEE (reference sequence). CDR3 bases: TGTGCCAGCAGCTCCGCGGGGGGGTCACAAGAGACCCAGTACTTC. Amino acid sequence: CASSSAGGSQETQYF.

The chain couples TRBV6-2 or TRBV6-3 to TRBJ1-4; the D gene is possibly TRBD1 (6 bases). V was trimmed by 5 bases and J by 2 bases, leaving 12 bases between them. The CDR3 contains 15 residues. The germline CDR1 and CDR2 sequences are MNHEY and SVGEGT. This chain's CDR3 is CASSVQGLTNEKLFF. In DNA, the CDR3 is TGTGCCAGCAGTGTCCAGGGGCTGACTAATGAAAAACTGTTTTTT.

The V gene is TRBV5-1, the J gene TRBJ2-3; possible D gene TRBD1, 6 bases. Germline assignment: CDR1 SGHRS and CDR2 YFSETQ. V was shortened by 2 bases and J by 6 bases, with 13 bases between the two germline ends. This CDR3 is 14 amino acids long. CDR3 residues: CASSLGGQSDTQYF. CDR3 in DNA: TGCGCCAGCAGCTTAGGGGGTCAGTCGGATACGCAGTATTTT.

The chain's CDR3 is CASSLGRGGSTDTQYF. CDR3 sequence (DNA): TGTGCCAGCAGCTTGGGTCGGGGGGGAAGCACAGATACGCAGTATTTT. The chain recombines TRBV5-4 with TRBJ2-3; 8 nucleotides agree with TRBD2. CDR3 length equals 16 residues. With 0 bases clipped from V and 0 bases from J, the junction kept 3 bases outside the gene matches. Looked up from germline, CDR1 is SGHNT and CDR2 is YYREEE (reference sequence).

The chain combines TRBV27 with TRBJ2-1, with 14 bases matching TRBD2. This CDR3 is built from 17 residues. The V gene end was trimmed by 6 bases and the J gene end by 2 bases; junction bases not matched to a gene: 6. The germline gives CDR1 MNHEY, CDR2 SMNVEV (reference sequence). The CDR3 is CASSLGTSGSTYNEQFF. The CDR3 DNA reads as TGTGCCAGCAGCCTCGGGACTAGCGGGAGCACCTACAATGAGCAGTTCTTC.

The chain combines TRBV1 with TRBJ2-1; TRBD2 reflects the table's D call only, with no check against the DNA. TRBV1 is a pseudogene locus. The length of the CDR3 is 16 residues. The CDR3 protein is CTSSQVGGPLSRQQFF. DNA of the CDR3: TGCACCAGCAGCCAAGTAGGAGGTCCCTTGTCACGGCAGCAGTTCTTC.

The chain uses TRBV4-2 and TRBJ2-5; TRBD2 aligns across 9 bases. Germline V lookup: CDR1 LGHNA, CDR2 YNFKEQ. CDR3 length equals 17 residues. The trim removed 5 bases at V and 4 bases at J, leaving 14 bases unmatched. This chain's CDR3 is CASSKLAGAGVGETQYF. CDR3 in DNA: TGTGCCAGCAGCAAGTTAGCGGGAGCAGGTGTCGGAGAGACCCAGTACTTC.

V gene TRBV10-3 combines with J gene TRBJ1-5; D remains unclear. V gave up 0 bases and J gave up 3 bases, with 18 bases separating them. CDR1 and CDR2 from the germline V gene are ENHRY and SYGVKD. The CDR3 length is 18 residues. The CDR3 nucleotides are TGTGCCATCAGTGAGTCATGGCAGTCTGGGAGCCCCAATCAGCCCCAGCATTTT. It encodes CAISESWQSGSPNQPQHF.

The chain carries TRBV18 and TRBJ1-4, with D possibly being TRBD1 (6 bases). The CDR3 is 14 residues long. The germline V and J ends were trimmed by 4 bases and 7 bases, with 13 bases remaining between them. The germline V gene encodes CDR1 KGHSH and CDR2 LQKENI. The CDR3 reads CASSLLTGSEKLFF. For the CDR3, the DNA is TGTGCCAGCTCACTACTTACAGGGAGTGAAAAACTGTTTTTT. The complete variable domain, with remaining parts taken from reference TRBV18 and TRBJ1-4, reads NAGVMQNPRHLVRRRGQEARLRCSPMKGHSHVYWYRQLPEEGLKFMVYLQKENIIDESGMPKERFSAEFPKEGPSILRIQQVVRGDSAAYFCASSLLTGSEKLFFGSGTQLSVL.

The chain uses TRBV25-1 and TRBJ2-5; the match to TRBD1 covers 7 bases. Germline V CDR1 and CDR2: MGHDK, SYGVNS. The V gene end was trimmed by 5 bases and the J gene end by 5 bases; junction bases not matched to a gene: 5. The CDR3 is made up of 13 amino acids. This CDR3 is CASSKTGMETQYF. The CDR3 region has the DNA TGTGCCAGCAGTAAGACAGGGATGGAGACCCAGTACTTC.

This chain joins TRBV3-1 (or the pseudogene TRBV3-2) and TRBJ2-3; 11 nucleotides match TRBD2. The germline V gene has CDR1 LGHDT and CDR2 YNNKEL (reference sequence). The ends lost 6 bases at V and 6 bases at J; junction bases unmatched: 5. The CDR3 has 14 residues. The CDR3 region has the DNA TGTGCCAGCAGTTTTAGCGGGGGGGCCGATACGCAGTATTTT. It translates to CASSFSGGADTQYF.

This rearrangement joins TRBV7-9 to TRBJ2-6; a weak D match, TRBD2 (6 bases). This CDR3 spans 15 amino acids. Germline CDR1 reads SEHNR; CDR2 reads FQNEAQ (reference sequence). V lost 11 bases to trimming and J lost 3 bases, with 17 bases between them. CDR3 residues: CARSEPTSGANVLTF. The CDR3, as DNA: TGTGCCCGGTCAGAGCCGACTAGTGGGGCCAACGTCCTGACTTTC.